The 13 T cell receptor beta chains presented below share a single source sample, sequenced in a study of blood T cell repertoires in COVID-19. Clones were sequenced by immunoSEQ multiplex PCR, and TCRdb holds only the in-frame ones, with some missing. This table holds some 11,000 clones, about 90% found once. Sequenced sample: peripheral blood. These receptors were obtained from a woman in her seventies with active COVID-19.

This rearrangement joins TRBV6-2 or TRBV6-3 to TRBJ2-1; 9 bases line up with TRBD1. Losses at the gene ends were 8 bases for V and 9 bases for J; bases not matched to a gene: 14. CDR1 MNHEY and CDR2 SVGEGT come from the germline V gene. This CDR3 is built from 15 residues. CDR3 region: CASRQIRDRVSEQFF. DNA of the CDR3: TGTGCCAGCCGCCAAATCCGGGACAGGGTCAGTGAGCAGTTCTTC.

This clone was observed once. CDR3 in DNA: TGTGCCAGCAGCTTAGATTCCGCGGGAGGGGGCTCCTACAATGAGCAGTTCTTC. It translates to CASSLDSAGGGSYNEQFF. This sequence joins TRBV11-3 and TRBJ2-1; 9 nucleotides agree with TRBD2. CDR3 length: 18 residues. Germline V gene sequence: CDR1 SGHNT, CDR2 YENEEA. Losses at the gene ends were 0 bases for V and 0 bases for J; bases not matched to a gene: 6.

In this sample, this clone turned up once. The chain uses TRBV11-2 and TRBJ2-2; 10 nucleotides line up with TRBD1. The CDR3 sequence is 18 residues long. CDR1 and CDR2 from the germline V gene are SGHAT and FQNNGV. J gave up 5 bases and V 7 bases, and 16 bases lay outside the gene matches. In DNA form, the CDR3 reads TGTGCCAGCAACTCCTTTCCGGGACAGGGGTCCCCTACCGGGGAGCTGTTTTTT. Its translation is CASNSFPGQGSPTGELFF.

The chain joins TRBV5-4 to TRBJ2-3, with TRBD2 matching 8 bases. The trim removed 0 bases at V and 2 bases at J, leaving 11 bases unmatched. The CDR3 length is 18 residues. Germline assignment: CDR1 SGHNT and CDR2 YYREEE (reference sequence). The CDR3: CASSLGGQAGVYTDTQYF. The DNA of the CDR3 is TGTGCCAGCAGCTTGGGGGGGCAAGCGGGAGTCTACACAGATACGCAGTATTTT.

This clone was seen just once. CDR3 amino acids: CATSDTPGQGPLGANVLTF. Written as DNA, the CDR3 is TGTGCCACCAGTGATACTCCGGGACAGGGGCCTCTTGGGGCCAACGTCCTGACTTTC. This chain uses TRBV24-1 with TRBJ2-6, with 10 bases aligning to TRBD1. Germline values: CDR1 KGHDR, CDR2 SFDVKD. The V and J ends lost 3 bases and 3 bases, in that order; junction bases with no gene match: 10. This CDR3 spans 19 amino acids.

This clone was found once. The chain recombines TRBV10-3 with TRBJ1-2; unclear D gene. Trimming took 6 bases from V and 1 from J, leaving 12 bases between them. Germline assignment: CDR1 ENHRY and CDR2 SYGVKD. The CDR3 covers 14 residues. Here the CDR3 reads CAIRPSDNNYGYTF. The CDR3 DNA is TGTGCCATCAGGCCCTCCGACAATAACTATGGCTACACCTTC.

The chain is built from TRBV27 and TRBJ1-6; TRBD1 aligns across 9 bases. V was pared by 5 bases and J by 4 bases, with 24 bases of the junction left unmatched. CDR1 and CDR2 from the germline V gene are MNHEY and SMNVEV (reference sequence). The CDR3 sequence is 22 residues long. Here the CDR3 reads CASSQYPIWGAGTGPYNSPLHF. In DNA, the CDR3 is TGTGCCAGCAGTCAATATCCCATTTGGGGTGCCGGGACAGGGCCTTATAATTCACCCCTCCACTTT.

The chain links TRBV7-9 to TRBJ2-1; 7 nucleotides agree with TRBD1. Germline CDR1 reads SEHNR; CDR2 reads FQNEAQ (reference sequence). Trimming removed 5 bases from V and 6 bases from J; junction bases left unmatched: 13. There are 16 residues in the CDR3. DNA for the CDR3: TGTGCCAGCAGCCCCCAGCCGACAGGGATAGGCAATGAGCAGTTCTTC. Translation: CASSPQPTGIGNEQFF.

The J gene is TRBJ2-7, the V gene TRBV13; 14 bases map to TRBD2. The V gene end was trimmed by 5 bases and the J gene end by 0 bases; junction bases not matched to a gene: 9. This CDR3 spans 18 amino acids. Germline V CDR1 and CDR2: PRHDT, FYEKMQ (reference sequence). The DNA of the CDR3 is TGTGCCAGCAGCCCCCAGGGGACTAGCGGGAGTTACTCCTACGAGCAGTACTTC. This codes for CASSPQGTSGSYSYEQYF.

The rearrangement links TRBV2 to TRBJ2-7, with 8 bases that match TRBD2. CDR1 SNHLY and CDR2 FYNNEI come from the germline V gene. V dropped 5 bases and J dropped 7; count of bases not matched to a gene: 4. This CDR3 spans 12 amino acids. CDR3 bases: TGTGCCAGCAGTCGGGGACTAGGGGAGCAGTACTTC. Its translation is CASSRGLGEQYF.

This chain connects TRBV30 to TRBJ1-2; D might be TRBD1 (6 bases). Germline CDR1 reads GTSNPN; CDR2 reads SVGIG (reference sequence). The CDR3 spans 13 residues. The V and J ends lost 8 bases and 1 base respectively, with 14 bases between them. DNA of the CDR3: TGTGCCGGGAACAGGGTGTTTAACTATGGCTACACCTTC. This translates into CAGNRVFNYGYTF.

The chain is built from TRBV19 and TRBJ1-2; D is uncertain. V dropped 5 bases and J dropped 4 bases, with 11 bases sitting between them. Germline values: CDR1 LNHDA, CDR2 SQIVND (reference sequence). The CDR3 spans 13 residues. CDR3 in DNA: TGTGCCAGTAGTTACGGGGAGGGCTATGGCTACACCTTC. Residues: CASSYGEGYGYTF. Full variable domain (outside the CDR3, taken from reference TRBV19 and TRBJ1-2): DGGITQSPKYLFRKEGQNVTLSCEQNLNHDAMYWYRQDPGQGLRLIYYSQIVNDFQKGDIAEGYSVSREKKESFPLTVTSAQKNPTAFYLCASSYGEGYGYTFGSGTRLTVV.

The sample holds one count of this clone. This chain connects TRBV2 to TRBJ1-1, with no clear D. Deletions cut 7 bases from V and 5 bases from J, with 11 bases between. CDR3 size: 12 residues. From germline, CDR1 is SNHLY and CDR2 FYNNEI. CDR3: CASTGRRTEAFF. The DNA of the CDR3 is TGTGCCAGCACAGGCCGAAGAACTGAAGCTTTCTTT.